Listed below are T cell receptor beta chains from one sample, sequenced in a study of blood T cell repertoires in COVID-19. TCRdb's copy holds only in-frame clones and misses some; the assay was immunoSEQ multiplex PCR. The sample yields hundreds of thousands of clones, approximately 86% seen once. The sample taken for sequencing was peripheral blood. All receptors come from an older woman with COVID-19, enrolled during active disease. The CDR3 runs from the conserved cysteine through the conserved F or W. D genes are given only for firm matches. Part of the rows lack a size; the others show once, few, many or a class for expanded clones.

j_gene: TRBJ2-3; d_gene: TRBD1; len: 21; v_gene: TRBV4-1; abundance: NA; CDR3nt: TGCGCCAGCAGCCAAGGCCGATCCCCCGGGACAGGGGGCCATAGAACAGATACGCAGTATTTT; CDR3aa: CASSQGRSPGTGGHRTDTQYF
j_gene: TRBJ2-4; d_gene: TRBD1; len: 14; v_gene: TRBV7-9; abundance: NA; CDR3nt: TGTGCCAGCAGCTCAGGACAGGGTAAAAACATTCAGTACTTC; CDR3aa: CASSSGQGKNIQYF
j_gene: TRBJ2-5; d_gene: NA; len: 13; v_gene: TRBV29-1; abundance: NA; CDR3nt: TGCAGCGTTGGGCTCATGGGGGGAGAGACCCAGTACTTC; CDR3aa: CSVGLMGGETQYF
j_gene: TRBJ1-2; d_gene: NA; len: 15; v_gene: TRBV13; abundance: NA; CDR3nt: TGTGCCAGCAGCCGCCGGTCCGGGGGGCCCTATGGCTACACCTTC; CDR3aa: CASSRRSGGPYGYTF
j_gene: TRBJ2-1; d_gene: NA; len: 15; v_gene: TRBV7-9; abundance: NA; CDR3nt: TGTGCCAGCAGCTTCCGGGACTCCTCCTACAATGAGCAGTTCTTC; CDR3aa: CASSFRDSSYNEQFF
j_gene: TRBJ2-1; d_gene: TRBD2; len: 16; v_gene: TRBV6-4; abundance: NA; CDR3nt: TGTGCCAGCAGCGTTAGCGGGGCGAGCTCCTACAATGAGCAGTTCTTC; CDR3aa: CASSVSGASSYNEQFF
j_gene: TRBJ1-1; d_gene: TRBD1; len: 17; v_gene: TRBV5-6; abundance: many; CDR3nt: TGTGCCAGCAGCCCTTACGGGGCCCGAGGGACAGACACTGAAGCTTTCTTT; CDR3aa: CASSPYGARGTDTEAFF
j_gene: TRBJ1-3; d_gene: TRBD1; len: 14; v_gene: TRBV7-8; abundance: NA; CDR3nt: TGTGCCAGCAGCAAAGGGACAGCTGGAAACACCATATATTTT; CDR3aa: CASSKGTAGNTIYF
j_gene: TRBJ2-7; d_gene: TRBD2; len: 16; v_gene: TRBV7-2; abundance: NA; CDR3nt: TGTGCCAGCAGCTTAGGGTCTAGCGGGGGCCGGGGTGAGCAGTACTTC; CDR3aa: CASSLGSSGGRGEQYF
j_gene: TRBJ2-3; d_gene: NA; len: 13; v_gene: TRBV6-5; abundance: NA; CDR3nt: TGTGCCACCGAAGTAGCGGGCACAGATACGCAGTATTTT; CDR3aa: CATEVAGTDTQYF
j_gene: TRBJ2-4; d_gene: NA; len: 17; v_gene: TRBV28; abundance: NA; CDR3nt: TGTGCCAGCAGTCCCGGAGAGCGTCTACTAGCCAAAAACATTCAGTACTTC; CDR3aa: CASSPGERLLAKNIQYF
j_gene: TRBJ2-7; d_gene: NA; len: 11; v_gene: TRBV7-3; abundance: NA; CDR3nt: TGTGCCAGCAGCCCCACCTACGAGCAGTACTTC; CDR3aa: CASSPTYEQYF
j_gene: TRBJ1-4; d_gene: TRBD1; len: 14; v_gene: TRBV5-3; abundance: NA; CDR3nt: TGTGCCAGAAGCTTACAGGGGACTAATGAAAAACTGTTTTTT; CDR3aa: CARSLQGTNEKLFF
j_gene: TRBJ1-3; d_gene: TRBD1; len: 15; v_gene: TRBV5-1; abundance: once; CDR3nt: TGCGCCAGCATGGGACAGGGGGCCTCTGGAAACACCATATATTTT; CDR3aa: CASMGQGASGNTIYF
j_gene: TRBJ1-2; d_gene: NA; len: 13; v_gene: TRBV18; abundance: NA; CDR3nt: TGTGCCAGCTCACCGGCTGAAATTTATGGCTACACCTTC; CDR3aa: CASSPAEIYGYTF
j_gene: TRBJ2-1; d_gene: NA; len: 14; v_gene: TRBV6-5; abundance: NA; CDR3nt: TGTGCCAGCAGTTACTTGGGGGCCGGGCATGAGCAGTTCTTC; CDR3aa: CASSYLGAGHEQFF